These 23 T cell receptor delta chains originate from one sample sequenced in a study of delta chains in infants with herpesvirus infections. Reverse transcription of PBMC RNA used primers specific for the gamma and delta chains. TCRdb redid the clone calls on the RT-PCR reads with CATT. The sample yields more than 200 delta-chain clones, about 15% seen once. Specimen: peripheral blood, collected at time point 1 of longitudinal follow-up. These receptors all stem from a human donor who was a Ugandan infant, either HIV-exposed or HIV-unexposed (not recorded which).

By sample fraction, this clone is hyperexpanded. The chain carries TRDV1 and TRDJ2; 11 bases line up with TRDD3. Germline lookup yields CDR1 TSWWSYY and CDR2 QGS. There are 23 residues in the CDR3. V was clipped by 0 bases and J by 1 base; unmatched bases: 19. The CDR3 here is CALGELIRLFVLGDMGLTAQLFF. CDR3 DNA: TGTGCTCTTGGGGAACTAATCCGACTCTTTGTACTGGGGGATATGGGTTTGACAGCACAACTCTTCTTT.

Only a few counts were recorded for this clone. This DNA's translation differs at residue 9 from TCRdb's protein, which comes from a much larger clone; a read error is likely, and the protein shown is translated from the DNA. V is TRDV1 and J is TRDJ1; tentative D call: TRDD2 (6 bases). Looked up from germline, CDR1 is TSWWSYY and CDR2 is QGS. With 5 bases removed from V and 12 bases from J, the gap between germline ends came to 13 bases. The CDR3 has 11 amino acids. In nucleotides, the CDR3 is TGTGCTCTTGGGAACCCCTTCCAAATCATCTTT. Translating gives CALGNPFQIIF.

In its sample, this clone ranks as hyperexpanded. The J gene is TRDJ1, the V gene TRDV1; possible D gene TRDD3, 6 bases. CDR1 is TSWWSYY and CDR2 is QGS in the germline V gene. The V gene lost 0 bases and the J gene lost 0 bases, with 23 bases spanning the gap. This CDR3 has 20 residues. The chain's CDR3 is CALGELVYGGLILYTDKLIF. CDR3 DNA: TGTGCTCTTGGGGAACTGGTCTATGGGGGGCTGATTTTGTACACCGATAAACTCATCTTT.

In this sample, this clone is hyperexpanded. Different DNA sequences within this sample yield the same CDR3. This chain connects TRDV1 to TRDJ1; 8 bases match TRDD3. This CDR3 spans 23 amino acids. CDR1 is TSWWSYY and CDR2 is QGS in the germline V gene. Trimming at V came to 4 bases and at J to 1 base, leaving 29 bases not matched to a gene. The CDR3 nucleotides are TGTGCTCTTGGGGGACCCCCTGGCCTTCCACTGTACTGGGGGGTTACAATCACCGATAAACTCATCTTT. It translates to CALGGPPGLPLYWGVTITDKLIF.

As to this clone: A read error is the likely source, as a far larger clone sits one nucleotide away. No V segment was called; the J segment is TRDJ1; the tabulated D call, TRDD3, remains unverified against the DNA. The length of the CDR3 is 17 residues. CDR3 DNA sequence: TGTGCCGTTGCCCCTTTCAGGGGGATACGGTGGACCGATAAACTCATCTTT. It yields the protein CAVAPFRGIRWTDKLIF.

This clone came up a few times. This rearrangement joins TRDV1 to TRDJ1, with TRDD3 matching 13 bases. The trim removed 4 bases at V and 10 bases at J, leaving 9 bases unmatched. The CDR3 has 15 residues. The germline CDR1 and CDR2 sequences are TSWWSYY and QGS. CDR3 sequence (DNA): TGTGCTCTTGGGGCGTATAAACTGGGGGATACGGGACTCATCTTT. Translated, it gives CALGAYKLGDTGLIF.

By proportion, this clone is medium-sized. This sequence joins TRDV1 and TRDJ1; 8 bases are shared with TRDD3. Germline V gene lookup returns CDR1 TSWWSYY and CDR2 QGS. The CDR3 loop spans 18 amino acids. V lost 3 bases and J lost 3; bases outside the gene matches: 15. The chain's CDR3 is CALGDRGLLGVQADKLIF. The CDR3 nucleotides are TGTGCTCTTGGGGATCGGGGCTTACTGGGGGTTCAGGCCGATAAACTCATCTTT.

As to this clone: Since a much larger clone is just one base distant, this may be a read error. The chain recombines TRDV1 with TRDJ1, with D unclear. Germline V lookup: CDR1 TSWWSYY, CDR2 QGS. Trimming took off 5 bases at V and 9 bases at J, with 10 bases between the two ends. CDR3 length: 11 amino acids. The CDR3 reads CALGNPCQLIF. The CDR3 DNA is TGTGCTCTTGGGAACCCCTGCCAACTCATCTTT.

This clone is categorized as hyperexpanded. The rearrangement joins TRAV38-2/DV8 to TRDJ1; D ambiguous. CDR3 length equals 19 residues. Per germline, CDR1 TSESDYY and CDR2 QEAYKQQN. V lost 0 bases, J lost 0 bases, and 21 bases lay in between. CDR3 in amino acids: CAYRSAKIPTLINTDKLIF. DNA of the CDR3: TGTGCTTATAGGAGCGCGAAGATCCCCACCCTGATTAACACCGATAAACTCATCTTT.

In its sample, this clone is large. The rearrangement joins TRDV1 to TRDJ1; a possible D gene is TRDD3 (8 bases). Trimming took off 2 bases at V and 2 bases at J, with 30 bases between the two ends. This CDR3 has 21 residues. Germline values: CDR1 TSWWSYY, CDR2 QGS. The CDR3 sequence: CALGELRALPMSTGGTDKLIF. The CDR3 DNA reads TGTGCTCTTGGGGAATTGAGGGCTCTTCCTATGTCAACTGGGGGGACCGATAAACTCATCTTT.

This clone was picked up a small number of times. This likely stems from a read error, as it lies one base from a far larger clone. Other DNA sequences in the same sample also yield this CDR3. The chain recombines TRDV1 with TRDJ1; TRDD3 agrees at 8 bases. Germline assignment: CDR1 TSWWSYY and CDR2 QGS. With V trimmed by 4 bases and J by 1 base, 29 bases remained unmatched. This CDR3 region has 23 residues. CDR3 residues: CALGGPPGLPLYWGVTITDKLIF. In nucleotides, the CDR3 is TGTGCTCTTGGGGGACCCCCTGGTCTTCCACTGTACTGGGGGGTTACAATCACCGATAAACTCATCTTT.

About this clone: TCRdb attributes to this sequence the protein of a much larger clone, which differs from the DNA translation at residue 8; a read error is likely, and the protein displayed is translated from the DNA. The rearrangement links TRDV3 to TRDJ1; 8 nucleotides match TRDD3. After removal of 1 base from V and 4 bases from J, the junction contained 8 bases not matched to a gene. Germline CDR1 TVYSNPD, CDR2 GDNSRS (reference sequence). This CDR3 comprises 14 residues. The DNA of the CDR3 is TGTGCCTTTAAGCTGGGGGACTGCGTCGATAAACTCATCTTT. It is translated as CAFKLGDCVDKLIF.

A remark on this clone: The TCRdb record carries a much larger clone's protein, which differs from this DNA's translation at residue 18; a read error is the likely cause, and the protein listed here is the DNA translation. This sequence joins TRDV1 and TRDJ3; 7 bases are a match to TRDD3. The CDR3 consists of 23 residues. Per germline, CDR1 TSWWSYY and CDR2 QGS. The CDR3 nucleotides are TGTGCTCTTGGGGAATTGGCCTACTGGGGATTCACCTATACACCCTGGGACATCCGACAGATGTTTTTC. Its translation is CALGELAYWGFTYTPWDIRQMFF.

This clone occurred a few times. TCRdb shows a much larger clone's protein in place of this DNA's translation, and the two differ at residue 10, likely through a read error; the protein shown is translated from the DNA. The J gene is TRDJ1, the V gene TRDV1, with 7 bases identical to TRDD3. Losses at the gene ends were 4 bases for V and 0 bases for J; bases not matched to a gene: 32. This CDR3 is 24 amino acids long. Germline V gene sequence: CDR1 TSWWSYY, CDR2 QGS. This CDR3 is CALGGRPYPPISTGDWGYTDKLIF. CDR3 bases: TGTGCTCTTGGGGGCAGGCCCTACCCCCCCATTAGTACTGGGGATTGGGGGTACACCGATAAACTCATCTTT.

A few counts support this clone. It differs at one base from a far larger clone, so likely a read error. Other nucleotide sequences from this sample produce the same CDR3. The V gene is TRDV1, the J gene TRDJ1, with TRDD3 matching 11 bases. In germline, CDR1 is TSWWSYY, CDR2 QGS. This CDR3 contains 19 residues. The ends lost 2 bases at V and 9 bases at J; junction bases unmatched: 20. The CDR3 reads CALGEGNHLPGLGDTELIF. The CDR3 coding sequence is TGTGCTCTTGGGGAAGGAAACCACCTACCTGGCCTGGGGGATACAGAACTCATCTTT.

In its sample, this clone was seen a few times. TCRdb has a much larger clone's protein, which differs at residue 15 from the translation of this DNA, likely because of a read error; what is shown is the protein translated from the DNA. The chain uses TRDV1 and TRDJ1; 8 bases are a match to TRDD3. CDR1 and CDR2 from the germline V gene are TSWWSYY and QGS. V trimming: 0 bases; J trimming: 0 bases; junction bases outside the gene matches: 21. CDR3 length: 22 amino acids. CDR3 coding DNA: TGTGCTCTTGGGGAACTACGTCAAGGGATGACTGGGATACGATGGTACACCGATAAACTCATCTTT. Residues: CALGELRQGMTGIRWYTDKLIF.

This clone has only a few counts. A single base is all that separates this from a far larger clone, so a read error is likely. Other nucleotide sequences in the sample specify the same CDR3. The rearrangement uses TRAV29/DV5 and TRDJ1, with D possibly matching TRDD3 (6 bases). This CDR3 is 17 amino acids long. Germline values: CDR1 NSMFDY, CDR2 ISSIKDK. The V end was cut by 2 bases, the J end by 5 bases, with 25 bases between. The CDR3 bases are TGTGCAGCAAGTGCTCAGGGGCTGGGAGATACGGGGGATAAACTCATCTTT. Protein: CAASAQGLGDTGDKLIF.

In its sample, this clone ranks as large. In DNA form, the CDR3 reads TGTGCTCTTGGGGAACCTTTAAACTGGGGGATACTAAGGACCGATAAACTCATCTTT. It is translated as CALGEPLNWGILRTDKLIF. The chain joins TRDV1 to TRDJ1; 12 bases agree with TRDD3. With 1 base clipped from V and 2 bases from J, the junction kept 11 bases outside the gene matches. Germline V gene sequence: CDR1 TSWWSYY, CDR2 QGS. The CDR3 has 19 amino acids.

This clone ranks as large. The genes are TRDV1 and TRDJ1; 12 bases align to TRDD3. The CDR3 covers 20 residues. Germline V gene sequence: CDR1 TSWWSYY, CDR2 QGS. J gave up 5 bases and V 2 bases, and 18 bases lay outside the gene matches. The CDR3 is CALGEGGGFLLLGDTDKLIF. The CDR3 DNA reads TGTGCTCTTGGGGAAGGGGGTGGCTTCCTCCTACTGGGGGATACAGATAAACTCATCTTT.

By sample fraction, this clone is hyperexpanded. Different DNA sequences within this sample yield the same CDR3. The chain combines TRDV1 with TRDJ1, with a weak D call TRDD3 (5 bases). This CDR3 spans 18 amino acids. CDR1 is TSWWSYY, CDR2 QGS, per germline. V gave up 1 base and J gave up 0 bases, with 18 bases separating them. CDR3 loop: CALGEPGLGTTYTDKLIF. CDR3 DNA: TGTGCTCTTGGGGAACCGGGGTTGGGGACTACGTACACCGATAAACTCATCTTT.

A note on this clone: The protein TCRdb gives is from a much larger clone and does not agree with this DNA's translation at residue 12, likely a read error; the protein shown here comes from the DNA. The chain couples TRDV1 to TRDJ1; D uncertain. In germline, CDR1 is TSWWSYY, CDR2 QGS. The CDR3 totals 20 residues. The chain's CDR3 is CALEELAPLWPRALMDKLIF. DNA for the CDR3: TGTGCTCTTGAGGAATTAGCTCCTTTGTGGCCCCGGGCCCTTATGGATAAACTCATCTTT.

This clone rates as large. The chain carries TRDV1 and TRDJ1, with TRDD3 matching over 8 bases. After removal of 0 bases from V and 11 bases from J, the junction contained 20 bases not matched to a gene. Germline V lookup: CDR1 TSWWSYY, CDR2 QGS. There are 18 residues in the CDR3. The CDR3 DNA sequence: TGTGCTCTTGGGGAACTACGTAAATTGGAGGGGGATAAGTCAGGGCTCATCTTT. It encodes CALGELRKLEGDKSGLIF.

With regard to this clone: This is likely an artifact of a read error, given a far larger clone one base away. This sample includes further DNA sequences coding for the same CDR3. The chain combines TRDV1 with TRDJ1; 9 bases map to TRDD2. The CDR3 sequence is 21 residues long. In germline, CDR1 is TSWWSYY, CDR2 QGS. CDR3 residues: CALGDLALPTMGGFYTDKLIF. Here the CDR3 DNA reads TGTGCTCTTGGGGACCTAGCCCTTCCTACGATGGGGGGTTTCTACACCGATAAACTCATCTTC.